This T cell receptor beta chain is drawn from a study of T-cell memory formation after mild COVID-19. Study-wide results and caveats: Contracting clones from day 15 to 85 had balanced CD4/CD8; later expanders favoured CD4+.

Per the germline V gene, CDR1 is LGHNA and CDR2 is YSLEER. CDR3 length equals 14 residues. TCRdb analysed the 5' RACE reads with MiXCR anew, one entry per CDR3 protein. The table shows some 340,000 distinct CDR3 sequences, with about an eighth occurring only once. This clonotype was observed many times. Antigen: not known. One end of the junction varies from germline; a read error may be responsible. The TCR comes from a young man who had mild COVID-19 (a few samples of this study predate the infection). Cell type and time point are not known. Input material: PBMCs or a T cell subset sorted from them (not recorded which). The chain has TRBV4-3 and TRBJ1-1; 8 nucleotides align to TRBD1. The CDR3 DNA is TGTGCCAGCAGCCAAGACAGGGGGAACACTGAAGCTTTCTTT. Its protein product is CASSQDRGNTEAFF.